These 27 T cell receptor beta chains came from one sample sequenced in a study of blood T cell repertoires in COVID-19. The table came from immunoSEQ multiplex PCR; TCRdb's copy has only in-frame clones and leaves some out. The sample lists around 230,000 clones, 80% to 90% occurring once. The sequenced material came from PBMCs or T cells enriched from blood (not recorded which). These receptors were obtained from a woman aged 40 to 50 with acute COVID-19.

The chain recombines TRBV7-2 with TRBJ1-4; D is undetermined. Germline V gene data show CDR1 as SGHTA and CDR2 as FQGNSA. Trimming shortened V by 4 bases and J by 8 bases, and 11 bases separated the two germline ends. This CDR3 spans 13 amino acids. CDR3 sequence (DNA): TGTGCCAGCAGCTCCTCGGCGGGGGAAAAACTGTTTTTT. Encoded protein: CASSSSAGEKLFF.

The V and J genes are TRBV3-1 (or the pseudogene TRBV3-2) and TRBJ2-5; TRBD2 matches 13 bases. Germline CDR1 LGHDT, CDR2 YNNKEL (reference sequence). This CDR3 has 16 amino acids. Unmatched junction bases numbered 8, after V lost 0 bases and J lost 10 bases. The CDR3 bases are TGTGCCAGCAGCCAAGAACCAGGACTAGCGGGGGCGGGCCAGTACTTC. Translation: CASSQEPGLAGAGQYF.

With respect to this clone: Additional DNA sequences in this sample encode the identical CDR3. The genes are TRBV3-1 (or the pseudogene TRBV3-2) and TRBJ1-5; D is undetermined. Trimming cost V 1 base and J 3 bases, with 4 bases left between them. Germline V gene data show CDR1 as LGHDT and CDR2 as YNNKEL (reference sequence). The CDR3 loop spans 13 amino acids. The CDR3: CASSQGANQPQHF. CDR3 DNA sequence: TGTGCCAGCAGCCAAGGAGCCAATCAGCCCCAGCATTTT.

The rearrangement uses TRBV19 and TRBJ2-2; 7 bases line up with TRBD1. CDR3 length: 14 residues. The germline V gene has CDR1 LNHDA and CDR2 SQIVND (reference sequence). The ends lost 8 bases at V and 1 base at J; junction bases unmatched: 4. Here the CDR3 reads CASRHRGNTGELFF. The CDR3 nucleotides are TGTGCCAGTCGACACAGGGGGAACACCGGGGAGCTGTTTTTT.

The genes are TRBV7-3 and TRBJ1-4; D gene ambiguous. V lost 6 bases and J 7 bases, leaving 18 bases between the germline ends. Germline loops: CDR1 SGHTA, CDR2 FQGTGA. The CDR3 length is 15 residues. CDR3 nucleotides: TGTGCCAGCAGTCCAACGGGAAATTCACGTGAAAAACTGTTTTTT. Amino acid sequence: CASSPTGNSREKLFF.

This clone was counted a few times. This sequence joins TRBV9 and TRBJ2-1; 10 nucleotides agree with TRBD2. Germline V CDR1 and CDR2: SGDLS, YYNGEE. The V gene end was trimmed by 3 bases and the J gene end by 4 bases; junction bases not matched to a gene: 4. CDR3 length equals 15 residues. CDR3 amino acids: CASSESGGDYNEQFF. In DNA form, the CDR3 reads TGTGCCAGCAGCGAGAGCGGGGGGGATTACAATGAGCAGTTCTTC.

The CDR3 protein is CASSVELDYNEQFF. CDR3 sequence (DNA): TGTGCCAGCAGCGTTGAGCTAGACTACAATGAGCAGTTCTTC. The chain combines TRBV9 with TRBJ2-1; D is unresolved. Germline V lookup: CDR1 SGDLS, CDR2 YYNGEE. The length of the CDR3 is 14 residues. V lost 2 bases, J lost 3 bases, and 9 bases lay in between. The full variable domain, completed using reference TRBV9 and TRBJ2-1, is DSGVTQTPKHLITATGQRVTLRCSPRSGDLSVYWYQQSLDQGLQFLIQYYNGEERAKGNILERFSAQQFPDLHSELNLSSLELGDSALYFCASSVELDYNEQFFGPGTRLTVL.

The chain couples TRBV12-3 or TRBV12-4 to TRBJ2-5, with D possibly matching TRBD1 (6 bases). Trimming shortened V by 7 bases and J by 6 bases, and 12 bases separated the two germline ends. The CDR3 length is 12 residues. The DNA for the CDR3 is TGTGCCAGCAAACAGGGTTCGAAGACCCAGTACTTC. Protein sequence: CASKQGSKTQYF.

The chain links TRBV3-1 (or the pseudogene TRBV3-2) to TRBJ1-1; 8 nucleotides align to TRBD1. The CDR3 is 12 amino acids. The V segment lost 10 bases and the J segment 4 bases; nucleotides outside the gene matches: 5. Germline V gene lookup returns CDR1 LGHDT and CDR2 YNNKEL (reference sequence). The DNA for the CDR3 is TGTGCCACCCACGACAGGGGCACTGAAGCTTTCTTT. Translating gives CATHDRGTEAFF.

This clone was seen many times. The chain carries TRBV18 and TRBJ1-4, with D tentatively TRBD1 (5 bases). CDR3 length: 16 residues. Germline V gene lookup returns CDR1 KGHSH and CDR2 LQKENI. Trimming took off 2 bases at V and 3 bases at J, with 13 bases between the two ends. CDR3 amino acids: CASSPTYDSSNEKLFF. The CDR3 nucleotides are TGTGCCAGCTCACCAACCTACGACAGTTCTAATGAAAAACTGTTTTTT.

The genes are TRBV7-8 and TRBJ2-5; 10 nucleotides agree with TRBD1. Trimming removed 2 bases from V and 5 bases from J; junction bases left unmatched: 5. The CDR3 sequence is 15 residues long. Germline V gene sequence: CDR1 SGHVS, CDR2 FQNEAQ. For the CDR3, the DNA is TGTGCCAGCAGCTTATGGGGGGACAGGGGTGAGACCCAGTACTTC. Its translation is CASSLWGDRGETQYF.

The J gene is TRBJ2-1, the V gene TRBV19; 11 bases agree with TRBD2. V lost 2 bases to trimming and J lost 6 bases; unmatched junction nucleotides: 18. Germline V lookup: CDR1 LNHDA, CDR2 SQIVND (reference sequence). The CDR3 loop spans 20 amino acids. Here the CDR3 DNA reads TGTGCCAGTAGTATAAACCGCCTGGGGAGTAGCGGGGGGGCCAGCAATGAGCAGTTCTTC. This encodes CASSINRLGSSGGASNEQFF.

V usage is TRBV6-5 and J usage is TRBJ1-2; tentatively, D is TRBD1 (6 bases). The germline gives CDR1 MNHEY, CDR2 SVGAGI. The V end lost 2 bases, the J end lost 5 bases, and 6 bases lay between the germline ends. The CDR3 sequence is 12 residues long. The DNA for the CDR3 is TGTGCCAGCAGTTACACAGGGTATGGCTACACCTTC. Protein sequence: CASSYTGYGYTF.

V gene TRBV21-1 combines with J gene TRBJ1-5; the table assigns TRBD1, which was not confirmed against the DNA. TRBV21-1 is flagged as a pseudogene. This CDR3 region has 20 residues. Written as DNA, the CDR3 is TGTGCCAGCAGCAAAGCCCGGAATAGGACAGGAGTGTTTAGCAATCAGCCCCAGCATTTT. Translation: CASSKARNRTGVFSNQPQHF.

The chain combines TRBV18 with TRBJ2-5; 7 bases map to TRBD1. V lost 2 bases, J lost 5 bases, and 11 bases stayed unmatched. The CDR3 length is 16 residues. The germline gives CDR1 KGHSH, CDR2 LQKENI. The CDR3 DNA is TGTGCCAGCTCACCAGCAGGACAGGCTAGAAGGGAGACCCAGTACTTC. This encodes CASSPAGQARRETQYF.

In nucleotides, the CDR3 is TGTGCCAGCAGTGGGTCACGGTCACACACTGAAGCTTTCTTT. Translating it yields CASSGSRSHTEAFF. The chain recombines TRBV2 with TRBJ1-1, with no clear D. The CDR3 loop spans 14 amino acids. Looked up from germline, CDR1 is SNHLY and CDR2 is FYNNEI. V lost 4 bases, J lost 3 bases, and 12 bases lay in between.

The V gene is TRBV12-3 or TRBV12-4, the J gene TRBJ1-1; TRBD1 aligns across 7 bases. The CDR3 is 13 residues long. V shed 6 bases, J shed 10 bases, and the junction held 11 bases outside the gene matches. The CDR3 region is CASSPQGKDRAFF. The CDR3 nucleotides are TGTGCCAGCAGCCCACAGGGGAAAGATCGAGCTTTCTTT.

This clone showed up just once. This chain connects TRBV14 to TRBJ2-7, with unresolved D. The V end was cut by 4 bases, the J end by 3 bases, with 7 bases between. CDR1 is SGHDN and CDR2 is FVKESK in the germline V gene. This CDR3 spans 12 amino acids. This CDR3 reads CASSPHFYEQYF. The CDR3 region has the DNA TGTGCCAGCAGCCCCCATTTCTACGAGCAGTACTTC.

The rearrangement links TRBV7-8 to TRBJ1-5; the match to TRBD1 covers 11 bases. The V and J ends lost 8 bases and 4 bases, in that order; junction bases with no gene match: 7. This CDR3 has 15 residues. Looked up from germline, CDR1 is SGHVS and CDR2 is FQNEAQ. CDR3 in DNA: TGTGCCAGCCACTCTGGACAGGGGGCAAATCAGCCCCAGCATTTT. It yields the protein CASHSGQGANQPQHF.

This clone was recorded once. The rearrangement joins TRBV4-3 to TRBJ2-3; D perhaps matches TRBD1 (6 bases). The ends were cut back, 1 base at V and 0 bases at J, with 11 bases in the middle. From germline, CDR1 is LGHNA and CDR2 YSLEER. The CDR3 spans 16 residues. The CDR3 nucleotides read TGCGCCAGCAGCCAAGTCTGGACAGCAAGCACAGATACGCAGTATTTT. Its protein is CASSQVWTASTDTQYF.

This chain links TRBV7-7 with TRBJ2-3, with a tentative D call TRBD1 (5 bases). The CDR3 consists of 15 residues. Per the germline V gene, CDR1 is SSHAT and CDR2 is FNYEAQ (reference sequence). Trimming left V 3 bases short and J 0 bases short, with 10 bases between. Here the CDR3 reads CASSFDSSSTDTQYF. The CDR3 coding sequence is TGTGCCAGCAGCTTTGACAGCTCTAGCACAGATACGCAGTATTTT.

The chain uses TRBV7-8 and TRBJ2-3; 10 bases match TRBD2. CDR3 length: 16 residues. The germline CDR1 and CDR2 sequences are SGHVS and FQNEAQ. V trimming: 3 bases; J trimming: 6 bases; junction bases outside the gene matches: 9. CDR3 residues: CASSFNSGGSRDTQYF. Here the CDR3 DNA reads TGTGCCAGCAGCTTCAATAGCGGGGGGTCCCGGGATACGCAGTATTTT. Full variable domain (rest looked up from reference TRBV7-8 and TRBJ2-3): GAGVSQSPRYKVAKRGQDVALRCDPISGHVSLFWYQQALGQGPEFLTYFQNEAQLDKSGLPSDRFFAERPEGSVSTLKIQRTQQEDSAVYLCASSFNSGGSRDTQYFGPGTRLTVL.

The gene calls are TRBV5-1 and TRBJ1-4; D gene unclear. Trimming pared 8 bases from V and 3 bases from J, leaving 23 bases between. The germline V gene encodes CDR1 SGHRS and CDR2 YFSETQ. The CDR3 sequence is 17 residues long. Written as DNA, the CDR3 is TGCGCCAGTACCCTTCTACCTGCGTACCTCGCTAATGAAAAACTGTTTTTT. Amino acid sequence: CASTLLPAYLANEKLFF.

The chain has TRBV6-2 or TRBV6-3 and TRBJ2-2, with 9 nucleotides matching TRBD2. CDR3 length: 15 amino acids. The trim removed 1 base at V and 12 bases at J, leaving 9 bases unmatched. In germline, CDR1 is MNHEY, CDR2 SVGEGT. The CDR3 loop is CASSYLSSGGSKLFF. The CDR3 nucleotides read TGTGCCAGCAGTTACTTATCGAGCGGGGGGTCGAAGCTGTTTTTT.

This sequence joins TRBV7-9 and TRBJ2-1, with a tentative D call TRBD1 (5 bases). CDR1 is SEHNR and CDR2 is FQNEAQ in the germline V gene (reference sequence). The length of the CDR3 is 14 residues. Trimming shortened V by 5 bases and J by 8 bases, and 16 bases separated the two germline ends. The CDR3 sequence is CASSLHYQGDEQFF. Here the CDR3 DNA reads TGTGCCAGCAGCCTACACTATCAGGGCGATGAGCAGTTCTTC.

This chain joins TRBV15 and TRBJ1-1; TRBD1 matches 11 bases. CDR1 LNHNV and CDR2 YYDKDF come from the germline V gene (reference sequence). The V segment lost 5 bases and the J segment 6 bases; nucleotides outside the gene matches: 5. This CDR3 is built from 14 residues. CDR3: CATSAGQGASEAFF. The CDR3 coding sequence is TGTGCCACCAGCGCCGGACAGGGGGCATCTGAAGCTTTCTTT.

CDR3: CASSPSSGIATRYTF. The CDR3, as DNA: TGTGCCAGCTCACCATCGTCAGGGATCGCTACGCGCTACACCTTC. The J gene is TRBJ1-2, the V gene TRBV18; maybe TRBD1 (5 bases). Trimming removed 2 bases at V and 9 bases at J, with 19 bases between. Germline CDR1 is KGHSH and CDR2 is LQKENI. The CDR3 loop spans 15 amino acids.